These 9 T cell receptor beta chains were sequenced from one sample in a study of blood T cell repertoires in COVID-19 (dated by TCRdb to 2019 to 2021). Receptor amplification or capture employed the immunoSEQ multiplex PCR assay. TCRdb re-hosts the immuneACCESS table, in-frame sequences only. Its copies lack some clones; in the studies checked, an unresolved V gene accounts for under half of them, and the cause for the rest is not known. The sample table shows some 270,000 clones, and approximately 83% are seen once. Approximately 3.6% of the sample rests with the top ten. The sample taken for sequencing was PBMCs or T cells enriched from blood (not recorded which). These receptor sequences come from a man aged 50 to 60 who had recovered from COVID-19.

The genes are TRBV4-1 and TRBJ1-2; unclear D gene. Looked up from germline, CDR1 is MGHRA and CDR2 is YSYEKL. The CDR3 runs 15 residues. V was shortened by 1 base and J by 4 bases, with 13 bases between the two germline ends. The CDR3 here is CASSQAILDGYGYTF. The CDR3 region has the DNA TGCGCCAGCAGCCAAGCGATACTCGATGGCTATGGCTACACCTTC.

The V call is TRBV19, the J call TRBJ1-4, with 7 bases matching TRBD1. Germline V gene lookup returns CDR1 LNHDA and CDR2 SQIVND (reference sequence). This CDR3 spans 14 amino acids. With V trimmed by 6 bases and J by 4 bases, 5 bases remained unmatched. In DNA form, the CDR3 reads TGTGCCAGTAGGGGGGGACAGAATAATGAAAAACTGTTTTTT. Translation gives CASRGGQNNEKLFF.

The chain combines TRBV28 with TRBJ1-1; 8 nucleotides match TRBD1. V shed 5 bases, J shed 5 bases, and the junction held 4 bases outside the gene matches. This CDR3 is built from 13 residues. Germline V gene sequence: CDR1 MDHEN, CDR2 SYDVKM. CDR3 region: CASSQTGGTEAFF. DNA for the CDR3: TGTGCCAGCAGTCAAACAGGGGGGACTGAAGCTTTCTTT.

This clone occurred once. This chain uses TRBV29-1 with TRBJ2-3; weak D call: TRBD2 (5 bases). The CDR3 totals 16 residues. V was shortened by 4 bases and J by 1 base, with 18 bases between the two germline ends. The germline V gene encodes CDR1 SQVTM and CDR2 ANQGSEA. The DNA of the CDR3 is TGCAGCGTTGTAAGACATTCCGGGCGGGGCACAGATACGCAGTATTTT. Translated: CSVVRHSGRGTDTQYF.

This sequence joins TRBV28 and TRBJ2-7; perhaps TRBD2 as D (5 bases). Trimming removed 5 bases at V and 2 bases at J, with 16 bases between. The CDR3 has 15 residues. CDR1 and CDR2 (germline): MDHEN, SYDVKM. The CDR3 spells CASSPVPQRAYEQYF. CDR3 DNA: TGTGCCAGCAGTCCTGTCCCGCAGAGGGCCTACGAGCAGTACTTC.

V and J are TRBV5-1 and TRBJ2-2; 10 positions match TRBD1. The J segment lost 2 bases and the V segment lost 8 bases, leaving 6 bases of the junction unmatched. The CDR3 sequence is 15 residues long. The germline V gene has CDR1 SGHRS and CDR2 YFSETQ. CDR3 residues: CARWGQGINTGELFF. Written as DNA, the CDR3 is TGCGCCAGGTGGGGACAGGGGATAAACACCGGGGAGCTGTTTTTT. The variable domain in full, completed from reference TRBV5-1 and TRBJ2-2, reads KAGVTQTPRYLIKTRGQQVTLSCSPISGHRSVSWYQQTPGQGLQFLFEYFSETQRNKGNFPGRFSGRQFSNSRSEMNVSTLELGDSALYLCARWGQGINTGELFFGEGSRLTVL.

The chain is built from TRBV9 and TRBJ2-2; 11 bases agree with TRBD2. V lost 4 bases and J lost 7; bases outside the gene matches: 6. CDR3 length equals 15 residues. CDR1 SGDLS and CDR2 YYNGEE come from the germline V gene. The CDR3 reads CASSLGLAGVGELFF. DNA of the CDR3: TGTGCCAGCAGCTTAGGACTAGCGGGCGTCGGGGAGCTGTTTTTT.

The V gene is TRBV4-1, the J gene TRBJ1-3, with D perhaps matching TRBD1 (6 bases). The CDR3 sequence is 17 residues long. Germline V CDR1 and CDR2: MGHRA, YSYEKL. The V gene lost 3 bases and the J gene lost 0 bases, with 15 bases spanning the gap. The chain's CDR3 is CASSQGHPRGSGNTIYF. The CDR3 DNA reads TGCGCCAGCAGCCAGGGACACCCGAGGGGCTCTGGAAACACCATATATTTT.

The J gene is TRBJ2-2, the V gene TRBV18; tentative D call: TRBD2 (6 bases). In germline, CDR1 is KGHSH, CDR2 LQKENI. CDR3 length: 16 residues. V dropped 3 bases and J dropped 5 bases, with 16 bases sitting between them. The CDR3 spells CASSPRPGDVTGELFF. In nucleotides, the CDR3 is TGTGCCAGCTCACCGCGTCCGGGGGACGTAACCGGGGAGCTGTTTTTT. The variable domain in full, with the rest retrieved from reference TRBV18 and TRBJ2-2, is NAGVMQNPRHLVRRRGQEARLRCSPMKGHSHVYWYRQLPEEGLKFMVYLQKENIIDESGMPKERFSAEFPKEGPSILRIQQVVRGDSAAYFCASSPRPGDVTGELFFGEGSRLTVL.